These 30 T cell receptor beta chains came from one sample sequenced in a study of blood T cell repertoires in COVID-19. The assay was immunoSEQ multiplex PCR, and TCRdb's table has in-frame clones only and misses some. The sample contains 250,000 to 350,000 clones, over 75% of which appear only once. The sequenced sample was peripheral blood. These receptors originate from a woman aged 45-65 years with active or convalescent COVID-19.

The gene calls are TRBV7-2 and TRBJ1-6, with TRBD1 matching 9 bases. V was pared by 5 bases and J by 9 bases, with 8 bases of the junction left unmatched. Germline V lookup: CDR1 SGHTA, CDR2 FQGNSA. This CDR3 contains 15 residues. CDR3 region: CASSPGQGMRSPLHF. The CDR3 bases are TGTGCCAGCAGCCCCGGACAGGGGATGCGTTCACCCCTCCACTTT. The complete variable domain, with remaining parts taken from reference TRBV7-2 and TRBJ1-6, reads GAGVSQSPSNKVTEKGKDVELRCDPISGHTALYWYRQSLGQGLEFLIYFQGNSAPDKSGLPSDRFSAERTGGSVSTLTIQRTQQEDSAVYLCASSPGQGMRSPLHFGNGTRLTVT.

V and J are TRBV28 and TRBJ2-3; D is ambiguous. Germline V gene data show CDR1 as MDHEN and CDR2 as SYDVKM. CDR3 size: 12 residues. Trimming stripped 4 bases from V and 9 bases from J, with 11 bases between. CDR3 sequence: CASSSKTQTQYF. The DNA of the CDR3 is TGTGCCAGCAGTTCCAAAACCCAGACGCAGTATTTT.

The genes are TRBV5-1 and TRBJ2-3, with D perhaps matching TRBD2 (6 bases). The germline V gene has CDR1 SGHRS and CDR2 YFSETQ. CDR3 length: 14 residues. V lost 4 bases, J lost 2 bases, and 11 bases lay in between. CDR3 sequence (DNA): TGCGCCAGCAGCGCGGGGACCTCCACAGATACGCAGTATTTT. Its translation: CASSAGTSTDTQYF.

The chain joins TRBV30 to TRBJ1-1; 7 bases map to TRBD1. V lost 0 bases and J lost 9; bases outside the gene matches: 10. This CDR3 is 14 amino acids long. Germline CDR1 and CDR2: GTSNPN and SVGIG (reference sequence). The CDR3 region has the DNA TGTGCCTGGAGTGTACGAGGGGGCCTTGGGAAAGCTTTCTTT. Its translation: CAWSVRGGLGKAFF. Full variable domain (missing parts from reference TRBV30 and TRBJ1-1): SQTIHQWPATLVQPVGSPLSLECTVEGTSNPNLYWYRQAAGRGLQLLFYSVGIGQISSEVPQNLSASRPQDRQFILSSKKLLLSDSGFYLCAWSVRGGLGKAFFGQGTRLTVV.

The chain is built from TRBV7-2 and TRBJ1-1; unclear D gene. The CDR3 consists of 13 residues. The V end lost 1 base, the J end lost 11 bases, and 14 bases lay between the germline ends. Germline lookup yields CDR1 SGHTA and CDR2 FQGNSA. The CDR3 DNA reads TGTGCCAGCAGCTTAGTAAGTGGAGGTACGGCTTTCTTT. Translating gives CASSLVSGGTAFF.

A single count supports this clone. The V call is TRBV9, the J call TRBJ2-1; 9 bases fit TRBD2. This CDR3 spans 15 amino acids. J was trimmed by 6 bases and V by 0 bases; bases with no gene match: 4. CDR1 is SGDLS and CDR2 is YYNGEE in the germline V gene. CDR3 sequence: CASSVVGSGSNEQFF. The CDR3 DNA reads as TGTGCCAGCAGCGTAGTTGGTAGCGGGAGCAATGAGCAGTTCTTC. The full variable domain, completed using reference TRBV9 and TRBJ2-1, is DSGVTQTPKHLITATGQRVTLRCSPRSGDLSVYWYQQSLDQGLQFLIQYYNGEERAKGNILERFSAQQFPDLHSELNLSSLELGDSALYFCASSVVGSGSNEQFFGPGTRLTVL.

The chain links TRBV19 to TRBJ1-5; D not resolved. The germline gives CDR1 LNHDA, CDR2 SQIVND (reference sequence). V was pared by 5 bases and J by 3 bases, with 11 bases between. The CDR3 sequence is 14 residues long. The CDR3 sequence is CASSGQIINQPQHF. The CDR3, as DNA: TGTGCCAGTAGTGGTCAGATTATCAATCAGCCCCAGCATTTT.

The chain employs TRBV5-4 and TRBJ2-7; 7 bases align to TRBD2. CDR3 size: 14 residues. Germline CDR1 and CDR2: SGHNT and YYREEE (reference sequence). Germline trimming cut 5 bases from V and 3 bases from J; bases unmatched to any gene: 8. The CDR3, as DNA: TGTGCCAGCAGGCCAGATCTAGCGGTCTACGAGCAGTACTTC. It encodes CASRPDLAVYEQYF.

The rearrangement uses TRBV5-4 and TRBJ1-2; D remains ambiguous. The CDR3 sequence is 15 residues long. Per germline, CDR1 SGHNT and CDR2 YYREEE (reference sequence). Trimming took off 7 bases at V and 3 bases at J, with 19 bases between the two ends. CDR3 in amino acids: CASGTNVKVDYGYTF. CDR3 nucleotides: TGTGCCAGCGGTACTAACGTGAAAGTGGACTATGGCTACACCTTC.

The chain couples TRBV11-3 to TRBJ1-1; 9 bases align to TRBD1. The V gene's germline CDR1 is SGHNT and CDR2 YENEEA. Losses at the gene ends were 5 bases for V and 9 bases for J; bases not matched to a gene: 10. The CDR3 sequence is 14 residues long. The CDR3 bases are TGTGCCAGCAGCCCGACAGACGGGACAGGGAAAGCTTTCTTT. Protein sequence: CASSPTDGTGKAFF.

CDR3: CASSVWTGLSYEQYF. The CDR3 coding sequence is TGCGCCAGCAGCGTCTGGACAGGGCTTTCCTACGAGCAGTACTTC. The V call is TRBV5-1, the J call TRBJ2-7; 8 bases are shared with TRBD1. The CDR3 extends over 15 amino acids. V lost 4 bases and J lost 1; bases outside the gene matches: 7. The germline gives CDR1 SGHRS, CDR2 YFSETQ. The full variable domain, in which reference TRBV5-1 and TRBJ2-7 provide the parts outside the CDR3, is KAGVTQTPRYLIKTRGQQVTLSCSPISGHRSVSWYQQTPGQGLQFLFEYFSETQRNKGNFPGRFSGRQFSNSRSEMNVSTLELGDSALYLCASSVWTGLSYEQYFGPGTRLTVT.

The gene calls are TRBV27 and TRBJ2-2; tentatively, D is TRBD1 (6 bases). Germline V gives CDR1 MNHEY, CDR2 SMNVEV (reference sequence). CDR3 length: 15 amino acids. The germline V and J ends were trimmed by 3 bases and 5 bases, with 13 bases remaining between them. CDR3 DNA sequence: TGTGCCAGCAGTTTTGGCAGGGGAAGGACCGGGGAGCTGTTTTTT. Its protein product is CASSFGRGRTGELFF.

The chain links TRBV7-8 to TRBJ1-4; TRBD1 agrees at 11 bases. Trimming cost V 3 bases and J 0 bases; bases outside gene matches: 6. The CDR3 has 18 amino acids. Germline lookup yields CDR1 SGHVS and CDR2 FQNEAQ. CDR3: CASSFSPGQGATNEKLFF. Written as DNA, the CDR3 is TGTGCCAGCAGCTTCTCACCGGGACAGGGGGCAACTAATGAAAAACTGTTTTTT.

The genes are TRBV3-1 (or the pseudogene TRBV3-2) and TRBJ2-3; TRBD2 aligns across 12 bases. CDR3 size: 16 residues. The germline V gene encodes CDR1 LGHDT and CDR2 YNNKEL (reference sequence). Unmatched junction bases numbered 1, after V lost 3 bases and J lost 0 bases. The CDR3 DNA is TGTGCCAGCAGCCACGGGACTAGCGGGAGCACAGATACGCAGTATTTT. Amino acids: CASSHGTSGSTDTQYF.

V is TRBV4-3 and J is TRBJ1-4; D is possibly TRBD1 (5 bases). Per the germline V gene, CDR1 is LGHNA and CDR2 is YSLEER. This CDR3 spans 17 amino acids. V shed 1 base and J shed 4 bases, with 16 bases lying between them. CDR3 DNA sequence: TGCGCCAGCAGCCAAGCGAGTGGCCAGGGCGGTAATGAAAAACTGTTTTTT. Translation: CASSQASGQGGNEKLFF.

The chain recombines TRBV6-1 with TRBJ1-1; D may be TRBD1 (6 bases). V shed 1 base and J shed 5 bases, with 17 bases lying between them. The length of the CDR3 is 16 residues. The germline V gene has CDR1 MNHNS and CDR2 SASEGT. The CDR3 DNA is TGTGCCAGCAGTGAAGAGCGATGGGGACAATGGACTGAAGCTTTCTTT. Amino acid sequence: CASSEERWGQWTEAFF.

The chain is built from TRBV27 and TRBJ2-7; 9 bases map to TRBD2. Germline V gene lookup returns CDR1 MNHEY and CDR2 SMNVEV (reference sequence). Germline trimming cut 5 bases from V and 0 bases from J; bases unmatched to any gene: 5. CDR3 length: 15 residues. The CDR3 DNA reads TGTGCCAGCAGTCTTAGCGGGGGATACTCCTACGAGCAGTACTTC. This gives the protein CASSLSGGYSYEQYF.

CDR3 protein: CASSPRGGGQETQYF. The CDR3 DNA sequence: TGTGCCAGCAGCCCCCGGGGCGGGGGGCAAGAGACCCAGTACTTC. The chain has TRBV9 and TRBJ2-5; 8 nucleotides line up with TRBD2. V was clipped by 4 bases and J by 2 bases; unmatched bases: 7. This CDR3 comprises 15 residues. CDR1 SGDLS and CDR2 YYNGEE come from the germline V gene.

Of note for this clone: A much larger clone is a single base away; this may be a read error. The chain uses TRBV6-6 and TRBJ1-1; D is possibly TRBD1 (5 bases). The germline V gene has CDR1 MNHNY and CDR2 SVGAGI (reference sequence). Trimming removed 8 bases at V and 2 bases at J, with 6 bases between. This CDR3 comprises 11 residues. CDR3 sequence (DNA): TGTGCCAGCCAGGGCAACACTGAAGCTTTCTTT. Protein product: CASQGNTEAFF.

The rearrangement uses TRBV6-2 or TRBV6-3 and TRBJ2-2; TRBD1 matches at 8 bases. Germline loops: CDR1 MNHEY, CDR2 SVGEGT. V shed 5 bases and J 2 bases; nucleotides not matched to a gene: 4. This CDR3 spans 15 amino acids. The CDR3 DNA reads as TGTGCCAGCAGTCACAGGGGGAGTAACACCGGGGAGCTGTTTTTT. It specifies CASSHRGSNTGELFF.

This chain links TRBV14 with TRBJ1-4; D might be TRBD1 (5 bases). The CDR3 length is 13 residues. Germline CDR1 and CDR2: SGHDN and FVKESK. Trimming shortened V by 4 bases and J by 7 bases, and 10 bases separated the two germline ends. The CDR3 sequence is CASSPFQGEKLFF. The CDR3 region has the DNA TGTGCCAGCAGCCCCTTTCAGGGTGAAAAACTGTTTTTT. Drawing the rest from reference TRBV14 and TRBJ1-4, the complete variable domain is EAGVTQFPSHSVIEKGQTVTLRCDPISGHDNLYWYRRVMGKEIKFLLHFVKESKQDESGMPNNRFLAERTGGTYSTLKVQPAELEDSGVYFCASSPFQGEKLFFGSGTQLSVL.

This sequence joins TRBV5-4 and TRBJ2-7; tentative D call: TRBD1 (5 bases). The CDR3 covers 14 residues. The V gene lost 4 bases and the J gene lost 1 base, with 12 bases spanning the gap. Germline V gene lookup returns CDR1 SGHNT and CDR2 YYREEE (reference sequence). DNA for the CDR3: TGTGCCAGCAGCCCCTCGACAGATTCCTACGAGCAGTACTTC. Translating gives CASSPSTDSYEQYF. Full variable domain (rest looked up from reference TRBV5-4 and TRBJ2-7): ETGVTQSPTHLIKTRGQQVTLRCSSQSGHNTVSWYQQALGQGPQFIFQYYREEENGRGNFPPRFSGLQFPNYSSELNVNALELDDSALYLCASSPSTDSYEQYFGPGTRLTVT.

The V call is TRBV7-9, the J call TRBJ2-3; 8 nucleotides line up with TRBD2. Germline loops: CDR1 SEHNR, CDR2 FQNEAQ (reference sequence). Losses at the gene ends were 6 bases for V and 2 bases for J; bases not matched to a gene: 10. There are 16 residues in the CDR3. The CDR3 loop is CASRQPGLVYTDTQYF. The CDR3 DNA follows: TGTGCCAGCAGGCAACCGGGACTAGTCTACACAGATACGCAGTATTTT.

The chain recombines TRBV3-1 (or the pseudogene TRBV3-2) with TRBJ2-1; D call uncertain. The length of the CDR3 is 13 residues. The V gene lost 1 base and the J gene lost 9 bases, with 10 bases spanning the gap. Germline V gives CDR1 LGHDT, CDR2 YNNKEL (reference sequence). In nucleotides, the CDR3 is TGTGCCAGCAGCCAAGGTCGGGTAACTGAGCAGTTCTTC. The encoded protein is CASSQGRVTEQFF.

V and J are TRBV7-6 and TRBJ2-1, with a possible D match to TRBD2 (5 bases). V gave up 5 bases and J gave up 4 bases, with 9 bases separating them. The CDR3 loop spans 13 amino acids. In germline, CDR1 is SGHVS, CDR2 FNYEAQ. In nucleotides, the CDR3 is TGTGCCAGCAGCCTAGGACTGTACAATGAGCAGTTCTTC. It yields the protein CASSLGLYNEQFF.

The J gene is TRBJ1-2, the V gene TRBV5-6; TRBD1 aligns across 8 bases. This CDR3 spans 13 amino acids. Germline trimming cut 4 bases from V and 4 bases from J; bases unmatched to any gene: 3. Germline values: CDR1 SGHDT, CDR2 YYEEEE. CDR3 sequence: CASSPGTGYGYTF. CDR3 DNA: TGTGCCAGCAGCCCCGGGACAGGCTATGGCTACACCTTC.

The chain joins TRBV6-6 to TRBJ2-7; 9 bases line up with TRBD1. This CDR3 has 14 amino acids. Germline lookup yields CDR1 MNHNY and CDR2 SVGAGI (reference sequence). J gave up 5 bases and V 6 bases, and 8 bases lay outside the gene matches. CDR3 region: CASSIQGAENEQYF. The CDR3 DNA follows: TGTGCCAGCAGCATACAGGGGGCAGAGAACGAGCAGTACTTC.

The V call is TRBV28, the J call TRBJ2-1; tentative D call: TRBD2 (5 bases). The germline CDR1 and CDR2 sequences are MDHEN and SYDVKM. The CDR3 has 15 residues. V lost 2 bases to trimming and J lost 0 bases, with 8 bases between them. In DNA form, the CDR3 reads TGTGCCAGCAGTTTAGCGGGCCCCTCCTACAATGAGCAGTTCTTC. Translated: CASSLAGPSYNEQFF.

V usage is TRBV28 and J usage is TRBJ2-2; tentatively, D is TRBD1 (5 bases). Germline V CDR1 and CDR2: MDHEN, SYDVKM. V dropped 8 bases and J dropped 5 bases, with 12 bases sitting between them. The CDR3 length is 13 residues. In DNA, the CDR3 is TGTGCCAGCGGCAGGGTGGATACCGGGGAGCTGTTTTTT. It encodes CASGRVDTGELFF.

The V gene is TRBV29-1, the J gene TRBJ2-2; D is undetermined. CDR1 is SQVTM and CDR2 is ANQGSEA in the germline V gene. The V and J ends lost 8 bases and 0 bases respectively, with 10 bases between them. The CDR3 loop spans 13 amino acids. CDR3 sequence reads: CSSQAPNTGELFF. CDR3 coding DNA: TGCAGCTCTCAAGCCCCGAACACCGGGGAGCTGTTTTTT.